This TCR beta chain was recovered during a study of tumor-infiltrating lymphocytes in primary liver carcinoma. Whole-study context: Men and women, 30 to 69 years of age, made up the patients.

The tissue used was unsorted bulk material of roughly 17-34 mg. RNA and DNA were co-extracted from it with the AllPrep DNA/RNA mini kit. About this clonotype: A read error may produce the germline difference seen at one junction end.

This CDR3 is 17 amino acids long. CDR1 is SGHAT and CDR2 is FQNNGV in the germline V gene. TCR beta cDNA was prepared out of approximately 500 ng total RNA by means of a constant-region primer. Slightly modified ARM-PCR with three nested multiplex PCR rounds yielded TCR beta libraries. Two initial PCR rounds of roughly 10 cycles each paired TRBV1-TRBV30 forward primers with a C-beta reverse primer. TCRdb passed the multiplex PCR reads through MiXCR, listing each CDR3 protein once. This sample has 100,000 to 150,000 distinct CDR3 sequences; around 64% occur once, and the top ten carry roughly 7.9%. The chain employs TRBV11-2 and TRBJ2-3, with a tentative D call TRBD2 (7 bases). The specimen was liver tumor tissue from sampling region 3. Subset specified: tumor region T3, left-lateral pole. This clonotype was obtained from an older woman with primary liver carcinoma and hepatitis B virus infection. CDR3: CVSSLGGLTYTSDTRYF. CDR3 bases: TGTGTCAGCAGCTTAGGGGGACTAACATACACGTCAGATACGCGGTATTTT.